Described below is a single T cell receptor (beta chain) sequence and its context. The specificity of this receptor is unknown. Per-nucleotide qualities are absent, and no much larger clonotype sits a single base away. At the junction V is shortened by 3 bases and J by 4 bases, with 12 bases in between. CDR1 and CDR2, per the germline V gene, are MGHDK and SYGVNS. Taken from cysteine to phenylalanine, the CDR3 has 14 residues. Of the read, only the CDR3 DNA is kept; its 42 bases are in frame from base 1. The 35 to 40 donors, aged about 6 to 95 years, were systemically healthy Caucasian individuals from Russia. Each donor gave about 10 milliliters of peripheral blood, drawn into EDTA-treated Vacutainer tubes. Ficoll-Paque density-gradient centrifugation was used to isolate PBMCs, with at least 7 million per sample. Total RNA, at least 6 micrograms per sample, was extracted from PBMCs with Trizol reagent. For every donor, flow cytometry on a PBMC aliquot measured the percentage of naive CD45RAhigh/CD27high T cells.

This sample is drawn from a study of blood T cells in healthy people across ages (dated by TCRdb to the mid-2010s). The study in broad terms: Template switching captured roughly one uniquely barcoded TCR beta cDNA molecule per two T cells in model experiments. The study measured age-related changes in TCR beta repertoire diversity using deep sequencing normalized with unique cDNA molecular identifiers. The donors were divided into four age groups: young (average approximately 17 years), middle-aged (approximately 42), aged (62) and long-lived (more than 75). To avoid experimental bias, donors of different ages were randomly spread across the sequencing lanes. For two donors (one aged 18 to 29 and one aged 80 or older), the study analyzed two additional independent replicas of 1 million unique cDNA reads from the same blood draw.

To prepare the library, 5' RACE was applied. Sequencing instrument: Illumina HiSeq 2500. A second PCR of about 6 to 11 cycles was performed with a sample-barcoded 5' primer and a J-beta primer mix. Each TCR beta cDNA molecule received a unique molecular identifier from a template-switch 5' adaptor carrying 12 random nucleotides. At least 3 million CDR3-containing paired-end reads were obtained from each sample. The Mint cDNA synthesis kit, primed by a TRBC-specific oligonucleotide, was used to synthesize first-strand cDNA from all RNA. Following uracil-DNA glycosylase treatment, a first 18-cycle PCR with universal primers M1SS and BC2_uni_R was performed on all cDNA. The authors' analysis ran thus. Each sample was normalized by randomly selecting 1 million high-quality reads, each carrying a distinct molecular identifier. Instead of being binned into consensus sequences, reads that shared molecular identifiers were thrown out. MiTCR, run with a Q25 quality threshold and the strictest error-elimination algorithm, handled CDR3 identification, clonotype clustering and error correction. A nonparametric unseen species model with Euler transformation was used to estimate a lower bound on total TCR beta diversity. TCRdb handled the public reads itself, with Q25 trimming in fastp and clone calling in MiXCR, and kept productive beta chains. Each entry is one CDR3 protein sequence, shown with its most common DNA and genes. TCRdb, not the authors, supplied the V and J calls. The sample table holds about 1.5 million distinct CDR3 sequences, of which 35% to 45% were seen once. The ten largest clones add up to more than 4% of the sample.

General findings and caveats noted by the study authors: Because the CMV infection status of the donors was unknown, age-related changes in expanded clonotypes may potentially have been confounded. Conclusive comparison of naive and antigen-experienced compartments was prevented by the profiling of bulk unsorted PBMCs. Estimates of total diversity based on one million sequenced T cells were considered lower bounds and underestimates. There was a strong correlation between observed TCR beta diversity and the percentage of naive T cells measured by flow cytometry. Observed TCR beta diversity per million T cells fell roughly linearly with age, and a significant reduction was already apparent by age roughly 40. The long-lived group showed more naive CD4+ T cells, fewer expanded clones and increased TCR diversity than the aged group, suggesting age selection.

The TCR comes from a woman aged 18-30 years in good health. The source material was blood. The chain was built from TRBV25-1 and TRBJ1-2; a weak D assignment points to TRBD1 (6 bases agree). The CDR3 sequence is CASSETGQGYGYTF. The DNA sequence is given as TGTGCCAGCAGTGAGACAGGCCAAGGCTATGGCTACACCTTC.